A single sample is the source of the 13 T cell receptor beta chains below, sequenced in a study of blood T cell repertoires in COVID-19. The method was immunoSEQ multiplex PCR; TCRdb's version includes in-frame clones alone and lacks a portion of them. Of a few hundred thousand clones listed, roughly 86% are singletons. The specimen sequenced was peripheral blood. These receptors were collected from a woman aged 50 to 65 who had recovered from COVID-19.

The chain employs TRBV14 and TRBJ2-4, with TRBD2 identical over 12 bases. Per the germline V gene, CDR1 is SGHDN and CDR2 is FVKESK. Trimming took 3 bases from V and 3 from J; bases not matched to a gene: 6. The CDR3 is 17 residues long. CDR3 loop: CASSHFPGLAGKNIQYF. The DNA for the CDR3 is TGTGCCAGCAGCCACTTCCCGGGACTAGCGGGCAAAAACATTCAGTACTTC. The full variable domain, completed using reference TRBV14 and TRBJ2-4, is EAGVTQFPSHSVIEKGQTVTLRCDPISGHDNLYWYRRVMGKEIKFLLHFVKESKQDESGMPNNRFLAERTGGTYSTLKVQPAELEDSGVYFCASSHFPGLAGKNIQYFGAGTRLSVL.

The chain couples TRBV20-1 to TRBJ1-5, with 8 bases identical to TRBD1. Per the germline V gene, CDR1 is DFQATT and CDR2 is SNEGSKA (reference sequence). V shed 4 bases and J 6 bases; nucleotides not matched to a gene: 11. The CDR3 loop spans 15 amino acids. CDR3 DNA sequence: TGCAGTGCTATTGAAGGGACAGGATCGGGTCAGCCCCAGCATTTT. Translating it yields CSAIEGTGSGQPQHF.

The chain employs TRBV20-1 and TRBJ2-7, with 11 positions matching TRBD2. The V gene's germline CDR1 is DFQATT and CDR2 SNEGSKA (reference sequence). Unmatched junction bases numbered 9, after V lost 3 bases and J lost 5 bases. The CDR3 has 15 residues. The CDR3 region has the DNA TGCAGTGCTAGTATTACTAGCGGGAGTTTGGACGAGCAGTACTTC. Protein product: CSASITSGSLDEQYF.

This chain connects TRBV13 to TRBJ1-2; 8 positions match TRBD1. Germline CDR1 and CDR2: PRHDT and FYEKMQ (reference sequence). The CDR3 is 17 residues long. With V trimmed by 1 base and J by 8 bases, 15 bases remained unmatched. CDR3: CASSLEWQGAFGRGYTF. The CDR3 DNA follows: TGTGCCAGCAGCTTAGAATGGCAGGGGGCCTTTGGGCGGGGCTACACCTTC. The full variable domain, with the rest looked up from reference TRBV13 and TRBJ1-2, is AAGVIQSPRHLIKEKRETATLKCYPIPRHDTVYWYQQGPGQDPQFLISFYEKMQSDKGSIPDRFSAQQFSDYHSELNMSSLELGDSALYFCASSLEWQGAFGRGYTFGSGTRLTVV.

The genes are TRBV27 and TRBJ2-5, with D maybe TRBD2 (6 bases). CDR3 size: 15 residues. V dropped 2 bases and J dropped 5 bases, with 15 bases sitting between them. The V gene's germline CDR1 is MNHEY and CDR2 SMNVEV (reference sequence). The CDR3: CASSLVAGGMETQYF. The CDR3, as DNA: TGTGCCAGCAGTTTAGTGGCTGGGGGGATGGAGACCCAGTACTTC.

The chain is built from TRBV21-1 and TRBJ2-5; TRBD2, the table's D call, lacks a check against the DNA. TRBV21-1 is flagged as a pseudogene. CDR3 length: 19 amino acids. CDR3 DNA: TGTGCCAAACGTAGGGGCTGCGTACGGGGACTAGCGGCCCAAGAGACCCAGTACTTC. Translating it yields CAKRRGCVRGLAAQETQYF.

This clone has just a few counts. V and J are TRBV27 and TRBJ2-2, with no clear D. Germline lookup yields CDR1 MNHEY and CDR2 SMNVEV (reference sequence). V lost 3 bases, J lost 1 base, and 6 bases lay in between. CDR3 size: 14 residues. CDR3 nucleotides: TGTGCCAGCAGTTTCCGACAGAACACCGGGGAGCTGTTTTTT. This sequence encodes CASSFRQNTGELFF.

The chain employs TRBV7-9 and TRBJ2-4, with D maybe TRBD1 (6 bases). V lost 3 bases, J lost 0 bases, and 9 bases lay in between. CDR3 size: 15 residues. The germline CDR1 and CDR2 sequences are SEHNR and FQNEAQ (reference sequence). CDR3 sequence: CASSFGTLAKNIQYF. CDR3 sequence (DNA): TGTGCCAGCAGCTTCGGGACACTAGCCAAAAACATTCAGTACTTC.

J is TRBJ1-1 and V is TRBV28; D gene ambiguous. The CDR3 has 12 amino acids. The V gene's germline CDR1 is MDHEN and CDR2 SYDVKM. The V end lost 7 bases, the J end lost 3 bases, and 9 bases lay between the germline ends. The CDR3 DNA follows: TGTGCCAGCACCAGACAACACACTGAAGCTTTCTTT. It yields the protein CASTRQHTEAFF.

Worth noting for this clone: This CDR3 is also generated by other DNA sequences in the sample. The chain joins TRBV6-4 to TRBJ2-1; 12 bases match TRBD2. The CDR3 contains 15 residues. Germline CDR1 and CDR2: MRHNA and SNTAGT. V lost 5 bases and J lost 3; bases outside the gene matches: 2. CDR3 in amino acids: CASSPLAGGYNEQFF. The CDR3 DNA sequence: TGTGCCAGCAGTCCACTAGCGGGGGGCTACAATGAGCAGTTCTTC.

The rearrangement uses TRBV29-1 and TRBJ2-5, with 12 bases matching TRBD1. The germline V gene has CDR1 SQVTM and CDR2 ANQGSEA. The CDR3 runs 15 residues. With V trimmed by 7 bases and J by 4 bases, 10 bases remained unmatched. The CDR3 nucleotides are TGCAGCGGAAGAAGGGGACAGGGGGCCGTAGAGACCCAGTACTTC. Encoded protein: CSGRRGQGAVETQYF.

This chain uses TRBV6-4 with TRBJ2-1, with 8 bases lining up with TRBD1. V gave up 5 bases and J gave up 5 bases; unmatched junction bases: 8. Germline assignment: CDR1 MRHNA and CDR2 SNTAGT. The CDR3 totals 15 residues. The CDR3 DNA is TGTGCCAGCAGTAACGGACAGGGCCTCCACAATGAGCAGTTCTTC. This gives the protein CASSNGQGLHNEQFF.

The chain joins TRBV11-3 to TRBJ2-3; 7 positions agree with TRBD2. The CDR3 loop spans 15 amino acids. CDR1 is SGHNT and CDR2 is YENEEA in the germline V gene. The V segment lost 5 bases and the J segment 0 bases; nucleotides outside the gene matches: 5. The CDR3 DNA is TGTGCCAGCAGCCCCAGCGGGGTAAGCACAGATACGCAGTATTTT. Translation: CASSPSGVSTDTQYF.